This T cell receptor beta chain appears in the sequencing data of a study of T cell responses to AZD1222 COVID-19 vaccine. The protocol was immunoSEQ multiplex PCR, while the TCRdb copy is restricted to in-frame clones and leaves out a portion. The table records 150,000 to 200,000 clones, 85% to 95% of them present only once. The sequencing used peripheral blood, collected 28 days after the second AZD1222 dose. This receptor was obtained from an adult who received the AZD1222 COVID-19 vaccine.

DNA for the CDR3: TGTGCCATCAGTGGGTTAGCGGGAGGGGACGAGCAGTACTTC. It is translated as CAISGLAGGDEQYF. V and J are TRBV10-3 and TRBJ2-7, with 11 nucleotides matching TRBD2. J gave up 5 bases and V 4 bases, and 4 bases lay outside the gene matches. The CDR3 is 14 amino acids. Germline CDR1 is ENHRY and CDR2 is SYGVKD.